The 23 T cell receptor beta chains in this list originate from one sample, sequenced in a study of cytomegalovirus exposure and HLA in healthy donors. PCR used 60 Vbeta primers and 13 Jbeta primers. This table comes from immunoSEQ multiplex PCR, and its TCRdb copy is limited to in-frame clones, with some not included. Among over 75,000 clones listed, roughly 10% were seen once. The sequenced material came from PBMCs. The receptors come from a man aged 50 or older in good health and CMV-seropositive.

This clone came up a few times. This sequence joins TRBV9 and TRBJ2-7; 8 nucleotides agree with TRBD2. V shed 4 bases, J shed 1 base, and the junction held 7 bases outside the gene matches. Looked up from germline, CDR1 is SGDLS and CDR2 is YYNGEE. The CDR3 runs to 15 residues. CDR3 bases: TGTGCCAGCAGCTCGAGAGCGGGAGCTTCCTACGAGCAGTACTTC. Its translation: CASSSRAGASYEQYF.

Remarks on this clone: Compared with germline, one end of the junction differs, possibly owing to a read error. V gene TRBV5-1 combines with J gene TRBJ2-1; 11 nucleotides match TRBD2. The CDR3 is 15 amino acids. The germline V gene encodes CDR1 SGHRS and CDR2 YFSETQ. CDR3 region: CASSAGLAGYNEQFF. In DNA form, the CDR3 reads TGTGCCAGCAGCGCTGGACTAGCGGGTTACAATGAGCAGTTCTTC.

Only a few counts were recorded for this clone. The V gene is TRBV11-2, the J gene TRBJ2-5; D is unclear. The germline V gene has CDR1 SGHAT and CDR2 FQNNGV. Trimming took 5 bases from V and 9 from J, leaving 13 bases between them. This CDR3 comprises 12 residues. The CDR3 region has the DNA TGTGCCAGCAGCACAACTCAGGTCTCCCAGTACTTC. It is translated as CASSTTQVSQYF.

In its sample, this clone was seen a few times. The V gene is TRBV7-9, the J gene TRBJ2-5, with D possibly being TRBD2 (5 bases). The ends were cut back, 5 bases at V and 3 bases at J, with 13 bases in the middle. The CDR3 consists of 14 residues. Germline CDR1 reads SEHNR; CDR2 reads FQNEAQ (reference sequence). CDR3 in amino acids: CASSPGERKETQYF. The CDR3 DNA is TGTGCCAGCAGCCCCGGGGAAAGGAAAGAGACCCAGTACTTC.

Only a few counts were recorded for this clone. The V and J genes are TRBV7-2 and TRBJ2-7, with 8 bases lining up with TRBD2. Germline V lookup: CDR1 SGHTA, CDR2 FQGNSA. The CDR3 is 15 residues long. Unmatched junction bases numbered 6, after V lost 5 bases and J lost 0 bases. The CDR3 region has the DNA TGTGCCAGCAGCCTTAGCGGGACTAGCTCCTACGAGCAGTACTTC. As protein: CASSLSGTSSYEQYF.

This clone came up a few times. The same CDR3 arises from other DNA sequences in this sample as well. The CDR3 loop reads CASSGQGTDTQYF. In DNA, the CDR3 is TGTGCCAGCTCAGGACAGGGGACAGATACGCAGTATTTT. The V and J genes are TRBV2 and TRBJ2-3, with 9 positions matching TRBD1. Germline trimming cut 8 bases from V and 3 bases from J; bases unmatched to any gene: 3. CDR3 size: 13 residues. Per the germline V gene, CDR1 is SNHLY and CDR2 is FYNNEI.

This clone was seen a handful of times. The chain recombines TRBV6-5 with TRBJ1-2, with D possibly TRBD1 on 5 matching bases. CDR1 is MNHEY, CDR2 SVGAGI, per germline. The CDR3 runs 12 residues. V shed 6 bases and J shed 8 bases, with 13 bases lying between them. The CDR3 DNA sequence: TGTGCCAGCAGAACAACAGGTTACGGCTACACCTTC. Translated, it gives CASRTTGYGYTF.

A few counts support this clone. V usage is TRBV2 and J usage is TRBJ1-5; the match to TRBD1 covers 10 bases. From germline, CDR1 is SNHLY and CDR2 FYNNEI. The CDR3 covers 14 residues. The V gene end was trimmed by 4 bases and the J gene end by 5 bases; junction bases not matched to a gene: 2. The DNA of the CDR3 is TGTGCCAGCAGTGGGGGACAGGGGTATCAGCCCCAGCATTTT. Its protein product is CASSGGQGYQPQHF. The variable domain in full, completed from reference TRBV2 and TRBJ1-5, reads EPEVTQTPSHQVTQMGQEVILRCVPISNHLYFYWYRQILGQKVEFLVSFYNNEISEKSEIFDDQFSVERPDGSNFTLKIRSTKLEDSAMYFCASSGGQGYQPQHFGDGTRLSIL.

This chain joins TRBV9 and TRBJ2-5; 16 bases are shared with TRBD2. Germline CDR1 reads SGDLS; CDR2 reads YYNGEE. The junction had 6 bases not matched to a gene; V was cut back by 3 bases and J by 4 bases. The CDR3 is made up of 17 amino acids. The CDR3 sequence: CASSAGTSGRVRETQYF. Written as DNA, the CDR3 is TGTGCCAGCAGCGCGGGGACTAGCGGGAGGGTGCGAGAGACCCAGTACTTC.

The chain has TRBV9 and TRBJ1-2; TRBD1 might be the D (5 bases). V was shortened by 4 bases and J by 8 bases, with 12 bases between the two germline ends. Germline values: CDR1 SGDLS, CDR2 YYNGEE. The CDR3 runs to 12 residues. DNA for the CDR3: TGTGCCAGCAGCACGGGACTCGCGGGCTACACCTTC. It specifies CASSTGLAGYTF.

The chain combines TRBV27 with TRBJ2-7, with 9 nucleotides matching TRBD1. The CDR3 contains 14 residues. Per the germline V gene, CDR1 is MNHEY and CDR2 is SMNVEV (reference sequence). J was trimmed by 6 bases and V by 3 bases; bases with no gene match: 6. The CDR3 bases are TGTGCCAGCAGTTTGGGACAGGGTGCATTCGAGCAGTACTTC. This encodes CASSLGQGAFEQYF.

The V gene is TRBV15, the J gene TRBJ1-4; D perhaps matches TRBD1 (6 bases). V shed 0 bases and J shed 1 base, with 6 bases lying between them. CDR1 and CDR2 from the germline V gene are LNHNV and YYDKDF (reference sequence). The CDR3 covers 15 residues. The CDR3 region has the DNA TGTGCCACCAGCAGAGAGGACAGAACTAATGAAAAACTGTTTTTT. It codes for CATSREDRTNEKLFF.

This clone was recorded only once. The CDR3 sequence: CASSSAALPYEQYF. DNA of the CDR3: TGTGCCAGCAGCTCAGCGGCTCTCCCCTACGAGCAGTACTTC. The rearrangement links TRBV28 to TRBJ2-7, with D possibly TRBD2 on 5 matching bases. CDR3 length equals 14 residues. V was clipped by 6 bases and J by 2 bases, with 14 bases between them. Per germline, CDR1 MDHEN and CDR2 SYDVKM.

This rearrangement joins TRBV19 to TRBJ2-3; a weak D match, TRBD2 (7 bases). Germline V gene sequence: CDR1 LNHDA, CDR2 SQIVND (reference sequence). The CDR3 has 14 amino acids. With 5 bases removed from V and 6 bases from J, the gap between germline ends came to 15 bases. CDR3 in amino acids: CASSGGAGSDTQYF. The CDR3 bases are TGTGCCAGTAGTGGGGGGGCAGGGTCGGATACGCAGTATTTT.

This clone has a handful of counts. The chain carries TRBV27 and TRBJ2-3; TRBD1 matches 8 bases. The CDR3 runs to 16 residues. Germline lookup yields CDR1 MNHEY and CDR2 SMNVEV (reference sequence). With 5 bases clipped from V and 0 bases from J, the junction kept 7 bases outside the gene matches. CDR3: CASSPQGAQSTDTQYF. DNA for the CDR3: TGTGCCAGCAGTCCCCAGGGGGCGCAGAGCACAGATACGCAGTATTTT.

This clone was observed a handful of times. The CDR3 loop is CASSYTSGSLYEQYF. The CDR3 DNA reads TGTGCCAGCAGCTACACTAGCGGGAGTCTTTACGAGCAGTACTTC. The chain couples TRBV14 to TRBJ2-7; 11 bases match TRBD2. This CDR3 comprises 15 residues. Looked up from germline, CDR1 is SGHDN and CDR2 is FVKESK. Trimming cost V 5 bases and J 4 bases; bases outside gene matches: 7.

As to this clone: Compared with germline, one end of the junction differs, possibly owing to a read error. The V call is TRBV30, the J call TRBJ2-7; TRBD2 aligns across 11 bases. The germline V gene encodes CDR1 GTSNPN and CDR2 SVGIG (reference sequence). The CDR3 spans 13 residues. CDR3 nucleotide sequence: TGTGCCTGGAGTGGTCGCCCGGGACTAGCGGAACGGTTC. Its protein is CAWSGRPGLAERF.

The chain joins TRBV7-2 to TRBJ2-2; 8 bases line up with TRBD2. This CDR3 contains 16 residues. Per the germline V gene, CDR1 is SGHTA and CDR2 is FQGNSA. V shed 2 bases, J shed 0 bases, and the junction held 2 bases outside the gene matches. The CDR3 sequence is CASSLSGGTNTGELFF. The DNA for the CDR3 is TGTGCCAGCAGCTTATCGGGGGGGACGAACACCGGGGAGCTGTTTTTT. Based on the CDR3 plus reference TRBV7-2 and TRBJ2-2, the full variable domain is GAGVSQSPSNKVTEKGKDVELRCDPISGHTALYWYRQSLGQGLEFLIYFQGNSAPDKSGLPSDRFSAERTGGSVSTLTIQRTQQEDSAVYLCASSLSGGTNTGELFFGEGSRLTVL.

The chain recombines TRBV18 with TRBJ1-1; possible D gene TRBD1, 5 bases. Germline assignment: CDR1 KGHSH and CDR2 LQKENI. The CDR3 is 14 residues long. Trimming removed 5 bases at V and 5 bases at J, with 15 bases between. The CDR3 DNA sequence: TGTGCCAGCTCAACTCAGGGTCATGGGACTGAAGCTTTCTTT. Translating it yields CASSTQGHGTEAFF.

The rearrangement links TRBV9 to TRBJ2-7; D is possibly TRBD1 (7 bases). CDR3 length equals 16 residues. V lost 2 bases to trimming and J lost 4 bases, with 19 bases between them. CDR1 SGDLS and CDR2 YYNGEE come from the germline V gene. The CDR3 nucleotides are TGTGCCAGCAGCGTGGGGACAGAAGGGAGGTGGTACGAGCAGTACTTC. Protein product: CASSVGTEGRWYEQYF.

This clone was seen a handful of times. The CDR3 is CASSLTGGNKNIQYF. The CDR3 nucleotides read TGTGCCAGCAGTTTAACGGGAGGGAACAAAAACATTCAGTACTTC. V is TRBV27 and J is TRBJ2-4; 8 bases agree with TRBD2. CDR3 size: 15 residues. The V gene's germline CDR1 is MNHEY and CDR2 SMNVEV (reference sequence). The trim removed 2 bases at V and 3 bases at J, leaving 3 bases unmatched.

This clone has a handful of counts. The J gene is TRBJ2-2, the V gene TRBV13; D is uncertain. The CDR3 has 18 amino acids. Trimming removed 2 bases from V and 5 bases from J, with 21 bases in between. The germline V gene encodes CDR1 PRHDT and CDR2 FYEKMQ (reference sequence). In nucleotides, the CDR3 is TGTGCCAGCAGCTTATGGCCCCCGCTTCCGCAAGAAACCGGGGAGCTGTTTTTT. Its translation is CASSLWPPLPQETGELFF.

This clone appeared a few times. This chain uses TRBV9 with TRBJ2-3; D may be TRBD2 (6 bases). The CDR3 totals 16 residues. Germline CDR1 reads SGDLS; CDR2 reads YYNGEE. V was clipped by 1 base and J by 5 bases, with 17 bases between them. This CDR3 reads CASSVSVGGEGDTQYF. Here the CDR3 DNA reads TGTGCCAGCAGCGTATCCGTCGGAGGGGAAGGAGATACGCAGTATTTT.